This T cell receptor beta chain originates from a study of T cells after yellow fever vaccination. Study-level information: Low-cell-number fractions were prepared with SMART-Seq v4 Ultra Low Input.

Broader study findings: A large majority of primary-vaccination clones showed up again after the booster (just under 97% CD4, almost 90% CD8).

Germline V gives CDR1 SQVTM, CDR2 ANQGSEA. This CDR3 has 15 residues. Between the trimmed V and J ends, which lost 4 bases and 0 bases, there was a span of 12 bases. As concerns this clonotype: The antigen remains unidentified.

Researchers made TCR cDNA using 5'RACE template switching, and this step added a universal primer site and UMIs. TCRdb redid the calling of the 5' RACE reads with MiXCR, one entry per CDR3 protein. The table shows some 350,000 distinct CDR3 sequences, with approximately 4% occurring only once. This TCR came from a man between 18 and 29 years old who received the YFV17D yellow fever vaccine. The chain has TRBV29-1 and TRBJ1-4; D remains unclear. Specimen: PBMCs, collected 5 days after the yellow fever booster vaccination. The CDR3 region has the DNA TGCAGCGTTGCCCGCCACGATCCAACTAATGAAAAACTGTTTTTT. Its protein product is CSVARHDPTNEKLFF. Filled out from reference TRBV29-1 and TRBJ1-4, the complete variable domain reads SAVISQKPSRDICQRGTSLTIQCQVDSQVTMMFWYRQQPGQSLTLIATANQGSEATYESGFVIDKFPISRPNLTFSTLTVSNMSPEDSSIYLCSVARHDPTNEKLFFGSGTQLSVL.